This T cell receptor (beta chain) was sequenced in a study of early T cells in non-severe SARS-CoV-2 infection. Study-level information: Unsorted whole-blood RNA was sequenced in bulk, leaving chains unpaired.

To note about this clonotype: Its antigen is undetermined.

Points from the study as a whole: The VDJdb matching leaned toward anti-spike CD8 responses and overlooked private and CD4 specificities.

The germline gives CDR1 MGHDK, CDR2 SYGVNS. V lost 3 bases to trimming and J lost 5 bases; unmatched junction nucleotides: 3. The CDR3 is 13 amino acids. The library protocol tagged individual cDNA molecules with unique molecular identifiers. TCRdb passed the 5' RACE reads through MiXCR, listing each CDR3 protein once. The data show more than 25,000 distinct CDR3 sequences, 4.6% seen once. Material: whole blood, obtained at baseline. The TCR sequence derives from an adult who was a healthcare worker with PCR-confirmed SARS-CoV-2 infection or an uninfected control (not recorded which). J is TRBJ2-5 and V is TRBV25-1, with 7 positions matching TRBD1. The DNA of the CDR3 is TGTGCCAGCAGTGAGGAGGACAGGGAGACCCAGTACTTC. Translating it yields CASSEEDRETQYF.